These 18 T cell receptor beta chains came from one sample sequenced in a study of blood T cells in healthy people across ages. Together with a sample-barcoded 5' primer, a J-beta primer mix was included in a second PCR lasting about 6 to 11 cycles. TCRdb re-called the 5' RACE reads through MiXCR, storing one row per CDR3 protein. The data contain about 1.6 million distinct CDR3 sequences, about 31% of them singletons. Sequencing used blood. The receptors stem from a woman in her twenties or thirties in good health.

This clonotype was recorded only once. Relative to the germline gene, one junction end is altered; a read error may explain this. V gene TRBV27 combines with J gene TRBJ2-7; 8 bases line up with TRBD1. The CDR3 covers 15 residues. Germline CDR1 and CDR2: MNHEY and SMNVEV (reference sequence). This chain's CDR3 is CASSSTGGSSYGQYF. Written as DNA, the CDR3 is TGTGCCAGCAGCAGTACAGGGGGGAGCTCCTACGGGCAGTACTTC.

The sample holds a few counts of this clonotype. This rearrangement joins TRBV29-1 to TRBJ1-1, with D possibly matching TRBD1 (5 bases). Deletions cut 6 bases from V and 5 bases from J, with 16 bases between. The V gene's germline CDR1 is SQVTM and CDR2 ANQGSEA. CDR3 length: 13 residues. CDR3 amino acids: CSVLGGTGTEAFF. The CDR3 DNA sequence: TGCAGCGTCCTCGGCGGGACGGGGACTGAAGCTTTCTTT.

This clonotype was counted ten times or more. V is TRBV29-1 and J is TRBJ2-5, with D possibly TRBD2 on 5 matching bases. Germline V gene data show CDR1 as SQVTM and CDR2 as ANQGSEA. The CDR3 loop spans 14 amino acids. V shed 3 bases and J shed 5 bases, with 16 bases lying between them. The CDR3 DNA reads as TGCAGCGTTGATGAGGGTGATACGTGGGAGACCCAGTACTTC. It translates to CSVDEGDTWETQYF.

This chain links TRBV7-9 with TRBJ2-7, with TRBD2 matching 7 bases. Germline CDR1 reads SEHNR; CDR2 reads FQNEAQ (reference sequence). J lost 12 bases, V lost 5 bases, and 10 bases had no gene match. The CDR3 extends over 12 amino acids. CDR3 residues: CASSPGREGRYF. The CDR3 DNA reads as TGTGCCAGCAGCCCCGGAAGGGAGGGACGGTACTTC.

This clonotype has only a few counts. V usage is TRBV28 and J usage is TRBJ2-5, with no clear D. The DNA end is more similar to TRBJ2-7, so the J call may be wrong. The germline gives CDR1 MDHEN, CDR2 SYDVKM. The CDR3 is 14 amino acids. This CDR3 reads CASSLPHDGYEQYF. The CDR3 nucleotides read TGTGCCAGCAGTTTGCCACACGACGGCTACGAGCAGTACTTC.

Details on this clonotype: The junction shows a germline mismatch at one end, possibly a read error. V is TRBV15 and J is TRBJ2-3; the D is unclear. Germline lookup yields CDR1 LNHNV and CDR2 YYDKDF (reference sequence). The CDR3 runs to 16 residues. CDR3: CATSRPLGRTTDTRYF. CDR3 coding DNA: TGTGCCACCAGCAGGCCCTTGGGCCGGACCACAGATACGCGGTATTTT.

In its sample, this clonotype was seen many times. The J gene is TRBJ1-1, the V gene TRBV20-1, with 8 bases matching TRBD1. Trimming cost V 0 bases and J 1 base; bases outside gene matches: 4. There are 15 residues in the CDR3. The V gene's germline CDR1 is DFQATT and CDR2 SNEGSKA (reference sequence). The CDR3 spells CSARDSDRGNTEAFF. The CDR3 DNA sequence: TGCAGTGCTAGAGATTCAGACAGGGGGAACACTGAAGCTTTCTTT.

This clonotype was detected a few times. The J gene is TRBJ2-1, the V gene TRBV4-1; the D gene could be TRBD1 or TRBD2 (5 bases each). V lost 0 bases and J lost 3, with 18 bases in between. CDR3 length equals 18 residues. Germline V gene sequence: CDR1 MGHRA, CDR2 YSYEKL. The CDR3 reads CASSQETLRDGSYNEQFF. The CDR3 nucleotides are TGCGCCAGCAGCCAAGAAACCCTCCGGGACGGAAGCTACAATGAGCAGTTCTTC.

To note about this clonotype: A single base separates this from a much larger clone, so it may be a read error. The chain has TRBV29-1 and TRBJ2-5, with D unresolved. Trimming left V 8 bases short and J 6 bases short, with 13 bases between. The CDR3 has 11 amino acids. Germline loops: CDR1 SQVTM, CDR2 ANQGSEA. CDR3 bases: TGCAGCATTGGCCCCAATCAGACCCAGTACTTC. It translates to CSIGPNQTQYF.

V usage is TRBV7-8 and J usage is TRBJ2-7; 10 nucleotides agree with TRBD2. This CDR3 contains 16 residues. V trimming: 5 bases; J trimming: 0 bases; junction bases outside the gene matches: 7. Germline V gene data show CDR1 as SGHVS and CDR2 as FQNEAQ. Here the CDR3 reads CASSLSGTSVSYEQYF. The CDR3 DNA sequence: TGTGCCAGCAGCCTATCCGGGACTAGCGTCTCCTACGAGCAGTACTTC.

The V call is TRBV15, the J call TRBJ1-1; D is ambiguous. Between the trimmed V and J ends, which lost 0 bases and 0 bases, there was a span of 11 bases. The germline V gene has CDR1 LNHNV and CDR2 YYDKDF (reference sequence). The CDR3 sequence is 16 residues long. DNA of the CDR3: TGTGCCACCAGCAGAGAACAGTATAAAATGAACACTGAAGCTTTCTTT. Translated, it gives CATSREQYKMNTEAFF.

This clonotype was found a few times. The genes are TRBV7-2 and TRBJ2-5; D unclear. Deletions cut 3 bases from V and 11 bases from J, with 13 bases between. The CDR3 sequence is 12 residues long. Germline V lookup: CDR1 SGHTA, CDR2 FQGNSA. The CDR3 region is CASSFPKAKQYF. In DNA form, the CDR3 reads TGTGCCAGCAGCTTCCCTAAGGCAAAGCAGTACTTC. The whole variable domain, remainder taken from reference TRBV7-2 and TRBJ2-5, is GAGVSQSPSNKVTEKGKDVELRCDPISGHTALYWYRQSLGQGLEFLIYFQGNSAPDKSGLPSDRFSAERTGGSVSTLTIQRTQQEDSAVYLCASSFPKAKQYFGPGTRLLVL.

This chain links TRBV9 with TRBJ2-1, with TRBD2 matching over 9 bases. The length of the CDR3 is 19 residues. Germline V gene lookup returns CDR1 SGDLS and CDR2 YYNGEE. Losses at the gene ends were 0 bases for V and 2 bases for J; bases not matched to a gene: 12. The DNA for the CDR3 is TGTGCCAGCAGCGTAGCTCAGGGCGGGAGGGCCGGCCCCTACAATGAGCAGTTCTTC. Translating it yields CASSVAQGGRAGPYNEQFF.

This clonotype was detected a few times. The V gene is TRBV6-4, the J gene TRBJ2-3; D is unclear. Germline V gives CDR1 MRHNA, CDR2 SNTAGT. This CDR3 has 16 amino acids. The V end was cut by 0 bases, the J end by 0 bases, with 10 bases between. The CDR3 is CASSDSRYSSTDTQYF. Written as DNA, the CDR3 is TGTGCCAGCAGTGACTCGAGATACTCCAGCACAGATACGCAGTATTTT.

The chain recombines TRBV3-1 with TRBJ1-5; D is ambiguous. Trimming removed 2 bases at V and 15 bases at J, with 14 bases between. Per the germline V gene, CDR1 is LGHDT and CDR2 is YNNKEL (reference sequence). This CDR3 contains 12 residues. The CDR3 reads CASSQLGRLLHF. CDR3 nucleotides: TGTGCCAGCAGCCAATTGGGCCGCCTTCTGCATTTT.

Regarding this clonotype: A much more abundant neighbour one base away suggests this may be a read error. The chain links TRBV9 to TRBJ2-7, with D possibly being TRBD2 (5 bases). V was pared by 0 bases and J by 4 bases, with 14 bases between. Germline lookup yields CDR1 SGDLS and CDR2 YYNGEE. This CDR3 is built from 15 residues. DNA for the CDR3: TGTGCCAGCAGCGTAGACTCCGGGGTTAGGTACGAGCAGTACTTC. Amino acids: CASSVDSGVRYEQYF.

This clonotype was counted at least ten times. V gene TRBV20-1 combines with J gene TRBJ2-7; 7 bases are shared with TRBD2. V shed 3 bases and J 2 bases; nucleotides not matched to a gene: 10. Germline V CDR1 and CDR2: DFQATT, SNEGSKA (reference sequence). The CDR3 contains 15 residues. The CDR3 loop reads CSASNGGSLTYEQYF. Written as DNA, the CDR3 is TGCAGTGCTAGCAATGGCGGGAGCCTTACCTACGAGCAGTACTTC.

This clonotype was observed a handful of times. This chain joins TRBV11-2 and TRBJ1-1; D is unresolved. The germline CDR1 and CDR2 sequences are SGHAT and FQNNGV. V was clipped by 0 bases and J by 3 bases, with 11 bases between them. This CDR3 is built from 15 residues. The CDR3 here is CASSLEGYRYTEAFF. Here the CDR3 DNA reads TGTGCCAGCAGCTTAGAGGGATACAGATACACTGAAGCTTTCTTT. The full variable domain, completed using reference TRBV11-2 and TRBJ1-1, is EAGVAQSPRYKIIEKRQSVAFWCNPISGHATLYWYQQILGQGPKLLIQFQNNGVVDDSQLPKDRFSAERLKGVDSTLKIQPAKLEDSAVYLCASSLEGYRYTEAFFGQGTRLTVV.